The clone carrying this T cell receptor beta chain occurred many times. Each TCR transcript was tagged with a 10-nucleotide random UMI during 5'RACE. TCRdb ran MiXCR on the 5' RACE reads and lists one entry per CDR3 protein. Among tens of thousands of distinct CDR3 sequences listed, more than 2% were seen once. Unsorted libraries were prepared from 2 million PBMCs held at -80 C. This specimen belongs to a study of neurological immune-mediated disorders. The sample consisted of PBMCs. The sequence derives from a man aged 50-59 years with multiple sclerosis.

CDR3 bases: TGCGCCAGCAGCCAACTGACTAGCGGGGGGGCAGAGACCCAGTACTTC. It codes for CASSQLTSGGAETQYF. This chain connects TRBV5-1 to TRBJ2-5; 14 bases are shared with TRBD2. CDR1 and CDR2 from the germline V gene are SGHRS and YFSETQ. V gave up 4 bases and J gave up 4 bases; unmatched junction bases: 6. The CDR3 spans 16 residues.